One and the same sample provided the 8 T cell receptor beta chains below, sequenced in a study of shared clonotypes between healthy human individuals. Naive CD8 cells, CD45RO-negative and positively selected for CCR7, excluded terminally differentiated effector memory CD45RA+ cells. Generated by immunoSEQ multiplex PCR, the TCRdb table keeps only in-frame clones and is missing some. The sample carries millions of clones, approximately 94% recorded once. Sequencing used naive CD8+ T cells sorted from blood. Receptor source: a man in his late teens or twenties in good health.

This sequence joins TRBV5-4 and TRBJ2-7; 10 bases map to TRBD1. The J segment lost 2 bases and the V segment lost 4 bases, leaving 6 bases of the junction unmatched. This CDR3 comprises 15 residues. CDR1 and CDR2 from the germline V gene are SGHNT and YYREEE (reference sequence). The CDR3 DNA reads TGTGCCAGCAGCCAGGGACAGGGGAGCACCTACGAGCAGTACTTC. This encodes CASSQGQGSTYEQYF.

The rearrangement joins TRBV4-3 to TRBJ2-2, with 10 bases aligning to TRBD2. In germline, CDR1 is LGHNA, CDR2 YSLEER. The junction had 6 bases not matched to a gene; V was cut back by 3 bases and J by 5 bases. The length of the CDR3 is 16 residues. The CDR3 region is CASSQASGSLTGELFF. The CDR3 bases are TGCGCCAGCAGCCAGGCTAGCGGGAGTTTAACCGGGGAGCTGTTTTTT.

Comments on this clone: Within the sample, other DNA sequences also encode this same CDR3. This chain connects TRBV19 to TRBJ2-2; no firm D call. With 3 bases removed from V and 2 bases from J, the gap between germline ends came to 7 bases. Per the germline V gene, CDR1 is LNHDA and CDR2 is SQIVND (reference sequence). This CDR3 is 14 amino acids long. CDR3 nucleotide sequence: TGTGCCAGTAGTATGGGCGGTAACACCGGGGAGCTGTTTTTT. Translated: CASSMGGNTGELFF.

The chain recombines TRBV13 with TRBJ2-1; tentative D call: TRBD1 (5 bases). Trimming left V 5 bases short and J 2 bases short, with 16 bases between. The CDR3 is 16 amino acids. Germline V CDR1 and CDR2: PRHDT, FYEKMQ (reference sequence). For the CDR3, the DNA is TGTGCCAGCAGCACCCGGACAAAGCTCACCTACAATGAGCAGTTCTTC. Translating it yields CASSTRTKLTYNEQFF.

To note about this clone: This same CDR3 is encoded by further DNA sequences in the sample. This chain connects TRBV4-1 to TRBJ2-1; D remains ambiguous. Between the trimmed V and J ends, which lost 3 bases and 7 bases, there was a span of 4 bases. Germline CDR1 and CDR2: MGHRA and YSYEKL. This CDR3 is built from 11 residues. CDR3 coding DNA: TGCGCCAGCAGCCAGATGAATGAGCAGTTCTTC. Amino acid sequence: CASSQMNEQFF.

The V and J genes are TRBV4-1 and TRBJ2-1; the match to TRBD2 covers 8 bases. The CDR3 has 16 residues. V lost 1 base to trimming and J lost 5 bases; unmatched junction nucleotides: 7. Looked up from germline, CDR1 is MGHRA and CDR2 is YSYEKL. CDR3 nucleotides: TGCGCCAGCAGCCAAGCTGAGACTAGCGCGAACAATGAGCAGTTCTTC. Amino acids: CASSQAETSANNEQFF.

The genes are TRBV4-1 and TRBJ1-2; tentative D call: TRBD1 (5 bases). Germline V gene lookup returns CDR1 MGHRA and CDR2 YSYEKL. The CDR3 extends over 14 amino acids. Trimming removed 4 bases at V and 5 bases at J, with 14 bases between. The CDR3 DNA reads TGCGCCAGCAGCCCTGGGGGACCGGGGTATGGCTACACCTTC. Protein sequence: CASSPGGPGYGYTF.

The V gene is TRBV7-6, the J gene TRBJ1-6; D not resolved. The V gene lost 1 base and the J gene lost 8 bases, with 9 bases spanning the gap. Germline loops: CDR1 SGHVS, CDR2 FNYEAQ. There are 14 residues in the CDR3. CDR3 loop: CASSLEDTDSPLHF. CDR3 bases: TGTGCCAGCAGCTTAGAAGACACCGATTCACCCCTCCACTTT.